These 5 T cell receptor beta chains were all obtained from the same sample, sequenced in a study of beta chain features in type 1 diabetes (dated 2018 in TCRdb). The library was obtained by the immunoSEQ multiplex PCR assay. The entire amount of isolated RNA was reverse transcribed using the High Capacity cDNA Reverse Transcription Kit, so the sequenced TCRB transcripts were expressed ones. What TCRdb holds here is the immuneACCESS table cut down to in-frame rearrangements. Part of the clones is not present; checked against another copy, under half of the missing clones reflect an unresolved V gene, and the others are unexplained. The sample table holds roughly 50,000 clones, of which approximately 52% were seen once. The ten largest clones represent roughly 2.5% of the sample. Which antigens these TCRs recognize remains unknown. Summary of the overall study and its limitations: Type 1 diabetes patients showed a moderate but significant shortening of TCRB CDR3 length in all four CD4+ subsets.

The sample consisted of Tregs from blood. In the paper's terms, the cell subset or site label means: regulatory CD4+ T cells. These receptors originate from a woman in her thirties or forties with type 1 diabetes.

The V call is TRBV6-5, the J call TRBJ2-5; tentatively, D is TRBD1 (5 bases). The CDR3 spans 14 residues. Trimming took 2 bases from V and 2 from J, leaving 9 bases between them. CDR1 and CDR2 from the germline V gene are MNHEY and SVGAGI. The CDR3 here is CASSYPTAQETQYF. The CDR3 DNA reads as TGTGCCAGCAGTTACCCGACAGCACAAGAGACCCAGTACTTC.

The chain combines TRBV7-2 with TRBJ2-1; 7 bases agree with TRBD1. J was trimmed by 0 bases and V by 5 bases; bases with no gene match: 16. CDR3 length equals 19 residues. CDR1 and CDR2 (germline): SGHTA, FQGNSA. The CDR3: CASSHPRQGRSSSYNEQFF. DNA for the CDR3: TGTGCCAGCAGCCACCCGAGACAGGGAAGATCAAGCTCCTACAATGAGCAGTTCTTC.

The V gene is TRBV7-2, the J gene TRBJ2-7; D gene uncertain. Germline values: CDR1 SGHTA, CDR2 FQGNSA. Trimming removed 1 base at V and 2 bases at J, with 12 bases between. The CDR3 runs 15 residues. CDR3 nucleotides: TGTGCCAGCAGCTTAGACTCCGCTGCCCCCTACGAGCAGTACTTC. Encoded protein: CASSLDSAAPYEQYF. The full variable domain, completed using reference TRBV7-2 and TRBJ2-7, is GAGVSQSPSNKVTEKGKDVELRCDPISGHTALYWYRQSLGQGLEFLIYFQGNSAPDKSGLPSDRFSAERTGGSVSTLTIQRTQQEDSAVYLCASSLDSAAPYEQYFGPGTRLTVT.

A few counts support this clone. The chain links TRBV5-1 to TRBJ2-5; D might be TRBD1 (6 bases). The J call may be in error: the DNA end matches TRBJ2-7 better. The length of the CDR3 is 15 residues. The germline V gene encodes CDR1 SGHRS and CDR2 YFSETQ. The CDR3 loop is CASSLATGSPYEQYF. CDR3 DNA sequence: TGCGCCAGCAGCTTGGCAACAGGGAGCCCCTACGAGCAGTACTTC.

This CDR3 is CASTPHGGVLPGNTIYF. CDR3 DNA: TGTGCCAGCACCCCTCACGGGGGGGTTTTGCCTGGAAACACCATATATTTT. This chain links TRBV28 with TRBJ1-3, with TRBD1 as a possible D gene (5 bases). Germline CDR1 and CDR2: MDHEN and SYDVKM. With 7 bases removed from V and 2 bases from J, the gap between germline ends came to 21 bases. The CDR3 has 17 amino acids.